These 10 T cell receptor beta chains were all obtained from the same sample, sequenced in a study of immune cell composition in non-small cell lung cancer. Normal lung sampling was at least 3 cm from the tumour, as distant as possible. The assay was immunoSEQ multiplex PCR, and TCRdb's table has in-frame clones only and misses some. This sample yields 3,000 to 4,000 clones, of which 70% are seen a single time; 4.8% belongs to the top ten. Sequencing was performed on non-adjacent lung tissue. The receptors originated from a human donor with non-small cell lung cancer.

This chain connects TRBV7-3 to TRBJ2-7; TRBD1 might be the D (5 bases). The CDR3 consists of 14 residues. Germline CDR1 and CDR2: SGHTA and FQGTGA. The germline V and J ends were trimmed by 5 bases and 5 bases, with 16 bases remaining between them. In nucleotides, the CDR3 is TGTGCCAGCAGCCGCATGGGGCAGCCCAACGAGCAGTACTTC. Protein sequence: CASSRMGQPNEQYF.

This clone was counted between two and nine times. The rearrangement uses TRBV10-1 and TRBJ2-1, with D maybe TRBD1 (6 bases). The CDR3 length is 17 residues. The germline V and J ends were trimmed by 1 base and 8 bases, with 21 bases remaining between them. Germline V gene data show CDR1 as WNHNN and CDR2 as SYGVQD (reference sequence). CDR3 sequence reads: CASSEYPDSAFSDEQFF. As DNA, the CDR3 is TGCGCCAGCAGTGAGTATCCGGACAGCGCCTTTTCGGATGAGCAGTTCTTC.

The chain is built from TRBV6-5 and TRBJ2-7, with 7 bases matching TRBD2. Trimming at V came to 0 bases and at J to 0 bases, leaving 5 bases not matched to a gene. The CDR3 has 16 amino acids. The germline gives CDR1 MNHEY, CDR2 SVGAGI. The CDR3 DNA is TGTGCCAGCAGTTACTCGGGGGGGGTGGACTCCTACGAGCAGTACTTC. Translated, it gives CASSYSGGVDSYEQYF.

This chain uses TRBV30 with TRBJ1-2, with D perhaps TRBD1 (5 bases). The CDR3 has 15 residues. The V end was cut by 6 bases, the J end by 3 bases, with 20 bases between. The germline V gene encodes CDR1 GTSNPN and CDR2 SVGIG (reference sequence). The CDR3: CACILGGPKDYGYTF. Here the CDR3 DNA reads TGTGCCTGTATTTTGGGGGGTCCAAAAGACTATGGCTACACCTTC.

The chain carries TRBV5-4 and TRBJ2-5, with TRBD2 identical over 12 bases. The germline CDR1 and CDR2 sequences are SGHNT and YYREEE (reference sequence). J was trimmed by 4 bases and V by 0 bases; bases with no gene match: 13. This CDR3 region has 19 residues. The CDR3 reads CASSLGGLAGGPVRETQYF. CDR3 DNA: TGTGCCAGCAGCTTGGGAGGGCTAGCGGGGGGGCCGGTCAGAGAGACCCAGTACTTC.

This clone was seen a handful of times. The rearrangement joins TRBV7-2 to TRBJ1-5, with D possibly matching TRBD1 (5 bases). CDR3 length: 14 amino acids. Trimming cost V 5 bases and J 10 bases, with 18 bases left between them. Germline loops: CDR1 SGHTA, CDR2 FQGNSA. This chain's CDR3 is CASSTWGPEDPQHF. The CDR3 coding sequence is TGTGCCAGCAGCACGTGGGGCCCTGAGGATCCCCAGCATTTT.

The V gene is TRBV15, the J gene TRBJ2-1; 11 nucleotides line up with TRBD2. The CDR3 consists of 17 residues. The ends lost 2 bases at V and 7 bases at J; junction bases unmatched: 10. Germline lookup yields CDR1 LNHNV and CDR2 YYDKDF (reference sequence). The CDR3 is CATSRITASGRINEQFF. The DNA for the CDR3 is TGTGCCACCAGCAGAATCACGGCTAGCGGGAGGATTAATGAGCAGTTCTTC.

The J gene is TRBJ2-7, the V gene TRBV5-6; no clear D. The CDR3 length is 12 residues. Germline CDR1 reads SGHDT; CDR2 reads YYEEEE. V was pared by 3 bases and J by 6 bases, with 10 bases between. The CDR3 DNA is TGTGCCAGCAGCTCAAGACTGGGCGAGCAGTACTTC. Translating it yields CASSSRLGEQYF.

The V call is TRBV30, the J call TRBJ2-3; D is perhaps TRBD1 (6 bases). Deletions cut 2 bases from V and 0 bases from J, with 9 bases between. Germline assignment: CDR1 GTSNPN and CDR2 SVGIG (reference sequence). The CDR3 runs 14 residues. This CDR3 reads CAWSRTVSTDTQYF. CDR3 nucleotide sequence: TGTGCCTGGAGTAGGACAGTAAGCACAGATACGCAGTATTTT. Full variable domain (rest looked up from reference TRBV30 and TRBJ2-3): SQTIHQWPATLVQPVGSPLSLECTVEGTSNPNLYWYRQAAGRGLQLLFYSVGIGQISSEVPQNLSASRPQDRQFILSSKKLLLSDSGFYLCAWSRTVSTDTQYFGPGTRLTVL.

The chain is built from TRBV11-3 and TRBJ2-1; tentatively, D is TRBD2 (5 bases). This CDR3 is built from 13 residues. V lost 5 bases and J lost 8, with 13 bases in between. The germline gives CDR1 SGHNT, CDR2 YENEEA. The chain's CDR3 is CASSQTAGDEQFF. CDR3 nucleotides: TGTGCCAGCAGCCAGACTGCGGGCGATGAGCAGTTCTTC.